These 18 T cell receptor beta chains were all obtained from the same sample, sequenced in a study of T-cell reconstitution after alpha-beta-depleted transplantation in children. During its preparation, the TCRbeta library received unique molecular identifiers. TCRdb independently ran MiXCR on the PCR reads; one entry per CDR3 protein. The sample lists approximately 91,000 distinct CDR3 sequences, about 8% seen once, with approximately 7% in the top ten. The specimen was PBMCs from the stem cell graft donor, collected from the stem cell graft. The receptor source for this set is a human donor who donated a stem cell graft to a child with congenital amegakaryocytic thrombocytopenia.

This clonotype was seen at least ten times. The CDR3 region has the DNA TGTGCCAGCTCACAGGCCTTGGATCAGCCCCAGCATTTT. It encodes CASSQALDQPQHF. The chain recombines TRBV18 with TRBJ1-5, with D hard to call. CDR1 KGHSH and CDR2 LQKENI come from the germline V gene. Trimming took 4 bases from V and 5 from J, leaving 9 bases between them. CDR3 length equals 13 residues.

This clonotype showed up many times. The chain couples TRBV29-1 to TRBJ1-2; possibly TRBD1 for D (6 bases). V was pared by 1 base and J by 3 bases, with 9 bases between. In germline, CDR1 is SQVTM, CDR2 ANQGSEA. The length of the CDR3 is 13 residues. The CDR3 loop reads CSVEAGTHYGYTF. As DNA, the CDR3 is TGCAGCGTTGAAGCCGGGACACACTATGGCTACACCTTC.

This clonotype was detected many times. The chain employs TRBV7-9 and TRBJ1-1, with TRBD1 as a possible D gene (5 bases). Germline-derived CDR1 and CDR2 are SEHNR and FQNEAQ (reference sequence). The CDR3 spans 16 residues. The V end lost 2 bases, the J end lost 3 bases, and 16 bases lay between the germline ends. CDR3 loop: CASSLSGGMGHTEAFF. The CDR3 nucleotides are TGTGCCAGCAGCTTATCTGGAGGAATGGGGCACACTGAAGCTTTCTTT.

The sample holds many counts of this clonotype. The J gene is TRBJ1-2, the V gene TRBV9, with 8 bases lining up with TRBD1. V trimming: 6 bases; J trimming: 7 bases; junction bases outside the gene matches: 8. This CDR3 is 13 amino acids long. From germline, CDR1 is SGDLS and CDR2 YYNGEE. DNA of the CDR3: TGTGCCAGCATGGGGAGGACAGGGCTTGGCTACACCTTC. Its translation is CASMGRTGLGYTF. Supplemented by reference TRBV9 and TRBJ1-2, the full variable domain reads DSGVTQTPKHLITATGQRVTLRCSPRSGDLSVYWYQQSLDQGLQFLIQYYNGEERAKGNILERFSAQQFPDLHSELNLSSLELGDSALYFCASMGRTGLGYTFGSGTRLTVV.

This clonotype appeared many times. The chain couples TRBV3-1 to TRBJ1-1; D possibly corresponds to TRBD1 (5 bases). CDR3 length: 13 amino acids. Between the trimmed V and J ends, which lost 4 bases and 4 bases, there was a span of 10 bases. CDR1 and CDR2 (germline): LGHDT, YNNKEL (reference sequence). The CDR3 nucleotides are TGTGCCAGCAGCCGGCAGGGTAGCACTGAAGCTTTCTTT. Translating it yields CASSRQGSTEAFF.

This clonotype was counted at least ten times. The genes are TRBV28 and TRBJ2-2; 9 nucleotides agree with TRBD2. CDR3 length: 15 residues. The germline V gene has CDR1 MDHEN and CDR2 SYDVKM. The V gene end was trimmed by 2 bases and the J gene end by 4 bases; junction bases not matched to a gene: 2. The CDR3 DNA reads as TGTGCCAGCAGTTTAGCGGGGGGGCCCACCGGGGAGCTGTTTTTT. Protein product: CASSLAGGPTGELFF. Full variable domain (remainder filled in from reference TRBV28 and TRBJ2-2): DVKVTQSSRYLVKRTGEKVFLECVQDMDHENMFWYRQDPGLGLRLIYFSYDVKMKEKGDIPEGYSVSREKKERFSLILESASTNQTSMYLCASSLAGGPTGELFFGEGSRLTVL.

This chain uses TRBV5-6 with TRBJ2-5; D remains unclear. V shed 3 bases and J shed 1 base, with 19 bases lying between them. Germline values: CDR1 SGHDT, CDR2 YYEEEE. The CDR3 extends over 17 amino acids. This CDR3 is CASSWLSDDIGQETQYF. CDR3 DNA: TGTGCCAGCAGCTGGTTAAGTGATGACATAGGCCAAGAGACCCAGTACTTC.

This clonotype was seen a handful of times. The V and J genes are TRBV6-2 or TRBV6-3 and TRBJ2-6; 8 bases are a match to TRBD1. Germline assignment: CDR1 MNHEY and CDR2 SVGEGT. This CDR3 region has 18 residues. The V gene end was trimmed by 6 bases and the J gene end by 0 bases; junction bases not matched to a gene: 10. This chain's CDR3 is CASSPFGQGPSGANVLTF. The DNA for the CDR3 is TGTGCCAGCAGCCCCTTCGGACAGGGTCCCTCTGGGGCCAACGTCCTGACTTTC.

In this sample, this clonotype turned up many times. This chain connects TRBV30 to TRBJ2-3, with no clear D. In germline, CDR1 is GTSNPN, CDR2 SVGIG (reference sequence). Trimming stripped 3 bases from V and 0 bases from J, with 7 bases between. There are 13 residues in the CDR3. The CDR3 nucleotides read TGTGCCTGGAGCTACGGTAGCACAGATACGCAGTATTTT. This gives the protein CAWSYGSTDTQYF.

This clonotype was observed at least ten times. The chain carries TRBV7-3 and TRBJ2-1, with 8 positions matching TRBD2. Trimming removed 5 bases from V and 9 bases from J; junction bases left unmatched: 9. Germline CDR1 is SGHTA and CDR2 is FQGTGA. The CDR3 is 14 residues long. The CDR3 DNA sequence: TGTGCCAGCAGCCCCTTACCCGGGACTAGTGAGCAGTTCTTC. This translates into CASSPLPGTSEQFF.

In its sample, this clonotype was seen many times. This sequence joins TRBV12-3 or TRBV12-4 and TRBJ2-3; D may be TRBD1 (5 bases). The CDR3 totals 15 residues. V was shortened by 6 bases and J by 5 bases, with 18 bases between the two germline ends. The CDR3 sequence is CASSPGAASGDTQYF. The CDR3 DNA reads as TGTGCCAGCAGCCCTGGGGCGGCCAGTGGAGATACGCAGTATTTT.

In this sample, this clonotype turned up many times. The CDR3 spells CASSLRTSGVDFYEQYF. The CDR3 coding sequence is TGTGCCAGCAGCTTGCGGACTAGCGGGGTAGATTTCTACGAGCAGTACTTC. V is TRBV5-5 and J is TRBJ2-7, with 12 positions matching TRBD2. Per the germline V gene, CDR1 is SGHKS and CDR2 is YYEKEE (reference sequence). The CDR3 totals 17 residues. V shed 1 base and J 3 bases; nucleotides not matched to a gene: 8.

This clonotype was recorded at least ten times. V is TRBV12-3 or TRBV12-4 and J is TRBJ2-2; perhaps TRBD1 as D (6 bases). V dropped 3 bases and J dropped 11 bases, with 16 bases sitting between them. CDR3 length: 14 amino acids. CDR3 sequence: CASSFEIAQGELFF. For the CDR3, the DNA is TGTGCCAGCAGTTTTGAGATCGCACAGGGAGAGCTGTTTTTT.

This clonotype came up many times. The chain combines TRBV9 with TRBJ2-7, with D maybe TRBD2 (6 bases). V was cut by 3 bases and J by 6 bases, with 19 bases left in between. Germline loops: CDR1 SGDLS, CDR2 YYNGEE. The CDR3 is made up of 15 amino acids. CDR3 residues: CASSASSGTRGEQYF. The CDR3 DNA is TGTGCCAGCAGCGCCTCATCCGGGACTCGGGGCGAGCAGTACTTC. Full variable domain (remainder filled in from reference TRBV9 and TRBJ2-7): DSGVTQTPKHLITATGQRVTLRCSPRSGDLSVYWYQQSLDQGLQFLIQYYNGEERAKGNILERFSAQQFPDLHSELNLSSLELGDSALYFCASSASSGTRGEQYFGPGTRLTVT.

This clonotype has a count of ten or more. The CDR3 region has the DNA TGCGCCAGCAGCCAAGTAGGCAGGATCGGCAAAAACATTCAGTACTTC. Translating it yields CASSQVGRIGKNIQYF. The chain combines TRBV4-1 with TRBJ2-4; D gene ambiguous. This CDR3 is built from 16 residues. V lost 1 base and J lost 3, with 13 bases in between. The germline CDR1 and CDR2 sequences are MGHRA and YSYEKL.

This clonotype was detected ten times or more. CDR3 bases: TGTGCCAGCAGTTTTAAGGTCCAGTTGGACACCTACGAGCAGTACTTC. Amino acids: CASSFKVQLDTYEQYF. This chain links TRBV12-3 or TRBV12-4 with TRBJ2-7, with D possibly TRBD1 on 5 matching bases. V gave up 3 bases and J gave up 2 bases, with 17 bases separating them. There are 16 residues in the CDR3.

The V gene is TRBV7-9, the J gene TRBJ1-6; weak D call: TRBD1 (6 bases). This CDR3 region has 13 residues. Deletions cut 7 bases from V and 8 bases from J, with 12 bases between. Looked up from germline, CDR1 is SEHNR and CDR2 is FQNEAQ (reference sequence). CDR3 protein: CASNSDSDSPLHF. The CDR3 region has the DNA TGTGCCAGCAATTCGGACAGCGATTCACCCCTCCACTTT.

This clonotype occurred many times. The rearrangement links TRBV7-6 to TRBJ2-7, with 9 positions matching TRBD1. V was pared by 0 bases and J by 5 bases, with 11 bases of the junction left unmatched. The V gene's germline CDR1 is SGHVS and CDR2 FNYEAQ. The CDR3 spans 17 residues. CDR3 in amino acids: CASSLASLGTGMDEQYF. CDR3 nucleotide sequence: TGTGCCAGCAGCTTAGCGTCCTTAGGGACAGGGATGGACGAGCAGTACTTC.